The T cell receptor (beta chain) under discussion was sequenced for a study of T-cell reconstitution after alpha-beta-depleted transplantation in children. The study's findings and limits: Some patients owed their high day-60 TCRbeta diversity to surviving recipient T cells and thymic progenitors.

On this clonotype: Its antigen is not known.

Using unique molecular identifiers, the investigators prepared the TCRbeta library. A single record per CDR3 protein comes from TCRdb applying MiXCR to the PCR reads. The sample carries some 450,000 distinct CDR3 sequences, 43% recorded once. Material: PBMCs, obtained before TCRalphabeta/CD19-depleted stem cell transplant. The source of this sequence is a girl aged 2 to 9 with aplastic anemia, due to receive a stem cell transplant.

CDR3 sequence (DNA): TGTGCCAGCAGCTCGTCGATAGACAATGAGCAGTTCTTC. Its protein is CASSSSIDNEQFF. This chain joins TRBV7-3 and TRBJ2-1; D is uncertain. Germline CDR1 SGHTA, CDR2 FQGTGA. The CDR3 totals 13 residues. The ends were cut back, 4 bases at V and 5 bases at J, with 9 bases in the middle.